This is a list of T cell receptor beta chains from one sample in a study of OX40 agonist ivuxolimab in advanced cancers. The data were produced by immunoSEQ multiplex PCR, yet TCRdb's version contains in-frame clones alone and is incomplete. The sample shows roughly 92,000 clones, 90% of them seen only once. This sample comprised CD4+ or CD8+ T cells sorted from blood, obtained in a trial of the OX40 agonist ivuxolimab. These receptors all come from an adult with an advanced solid tumor such as melanoma, head and neck, liver or kidney cancer. Each CDR3 is given with its conserved first and last residue. The D gene is left open where the match is weak. Some rows have no size entry. The others give once, few or many, or a class for an expanded clone.

TRBV2	NA	NA	TRBJ2-3	TGTGCCAGCAGTGAAGCATCACCGCAGTATTTT	CASSEASPQYF
TRBV6-5	TRBD1	NA	TRBJ1-6	TGTGCCAGCAGTTCGGGACAGGGTAATTCACCCCTCCACTTT	CASSSGQGNSPLHF
TRBV5-4	TRBD2	NA	TRBJ2-7	TGTGCCAGCAGCTTGTTAGGGAGCGGGAGCCTTGAGCAGTACTTC	CASSLLGSGSLEQYF
TRBV7-2	TRBD2	once	TRBJ2-3	TGTGCCAGCAGCTTGACTAGCGGGCGAGTCGATACGCAGTATTTT	CASSLTSGRVDTQYF
TRBV27	NA	NA	TRBJ2-5	TGTGCCAGCAGTATGCTATTAGGGACAAAAAAAGAGACCCAGTACTTC	CASSMLLGTKKETQYF
TRBV6-6	TRBD2	NA	TRBJ2-4	TGTGCCAGCAGTGGCCACCTAGCGGGGGGAATGCAGTACTTC	CASSGHLAGGMQYF
TRBV19	TRBD2	NA	TRBJ2-7	TGTGCCAGTAGTCATGTAGCGGGGACGTACGAGCAGTACTTC	CASSHVAGTYEQYF
TRBV7-8	NA	NA	TRBJ1-2	TGTGCCAGCAGCTTACAGGTTTCGCTATATGGCTACACCTTC	CASSLQVSLYGYTF
TRBV5-1	NA	NA	TRBJ2-1	TGCGCCAGCAGCTTGGAACACGCACGTTACAATGAGCAGTTCTTC	CASSLEHARYNEQFF
TRBV4-1	NA	NA	TRBJ1-1	TGCGCCAGCAGCCAAGATGTGGAACTCAACACTGAAGCTTTCTTT	CASSQDVELNTEAFF
TRBV28	NA	NA	TRBJ2-7	TGTGCCAGCAGTTTACCAGGATCTCGGGCTCGGGAGCAGTACTTC	CASSLPGSRAREQYF
TRBV9	TRBD1	NA	TRBJ1-6	TGTGCCAGCAGCCCCCGATCGGGACAGGGTTATTCACCCCTCCACTTT	CASSPRSGQGYSPLHF
TRBV29-1	TRBD2	once	TRBJ2-5	TGCAGCGTTGGCTCTCTACGGGGGGGCCGAGAGACCCAGTACTTC	CSVGSLRGGRETQYF
TRBV27	NA	NA	TRBJ2-7	TGTGCCAGCAGTTCAAGGACAGCGAGCTCCTACGAGCAGTACTTC	CASSSRTASSYEQYF
TRBV30	TRBD1	NA	TRBJ1-6	TGTGCCTGGAGTCGACAGGGTGATTCACCCCTCCACTTT	CAWSRQGDSPLHF
TRBV6-4	NA	NA	TRBJ2-7	TGTGCCAGCACGGAGGGGTTTGGGGAGCAGTACTTC	CASTEGFGEQYF
TRBV4-2	NA	NA	TRBJ2-6	TGTGCCAGCAGCCTAGAATATGGGACATCGAGCTCTGGGGCCAACGTCCTGACTTTC	CASSLEYGTSSSGANVLTF
TRBV19	NA	NA	TRBJ2-1	TGTGCCAGTAGGCACCGGAGACAGGCCTACAATGAGCAGTTCTTC	CASRHRRQAYNEQFF
TRBV2	NA	NA	TRBJ2-5	TGTGCCAGCAGGCGGGGACTGCAAGAGACCCAGTACTTC	CASRRGLQETQYF
TRBV19	TRBD2	NA	TRBJ2-7	TGTGCCAGTAGTCCAAGCGGGAGGGGCTACGAGCAGTACTTC	CASSPSGRGYEQYF
TRBV5-6	TRBD2	NA	TRBJ2-7	TGTGCCAGCAGCCTGGGACTAGAAATCTACGAGCAGTACTTC	CASSLGLEIYEQYF
TRBV7-8	NA	NA	TRBJ2-7	TGTGCCAGCAGCTTAGATTACTACGAGCAGTACTTC	CASSLDYYEQYF
TRBV18	NA	NA	TRBJ1-1	TGTGCCAGCTCACCGAAAACAGGGAACACTGAAGCTTTCTTT	CASSPKTGNTEAFF
TRBV7-8	TRBD1	few	TRBJ2-1	TGTGCCAGCAGCGTGACAGGGTGGCACCATGAGCAGTTCTTC	CASSVTGWHHEQFF
TRBV10-2	NA	NA	TRBJ1-2	TGCGCCAGCAGTCCGGACAGAGACTATGGCTACACCTTC	CASSPDRDYGYTF
TRBV7-3	TRBD1	NA	TRBJ2-5	TGTGCCAGCAGCAGACATACAGGGGGCGAAGAGACCCAGTACTTC	CASSRHTGGEETQYF
TRBV30	NA	NA	TRBJ1-3	TGTGCCTGGAGGAGGGGCCCTGGAAACACCATATATTTT	CAWRRGPGNTIYF
TRBV9	NA	NA	TRBJ2-2	TGTGCCAGCAGCGTAGTGGGAGTCGGCTCCGGGGAGCTGTTTTTT	CASSVVGVGSGELFF
TRBV6-6	TRBD1	NA	TRBJ1-2	TGTGCCAGCAAAAGTAGGGGGACAGGCTCTGGCTACACCTTC	CASKSRGTGSGYTF
TRBV27	NA	NA	TRBJ2-6	TGTGCCAGCAGCTTCCTCGCAGGGGCCCCCTCTGGGGCCAACGTCCTGACTTTC	CASSFLAGAPSGANVLTF
TRBV28	NA	NA	TRBJ2-5	TGTGCCAGCAGTTTTGGGGGGAGTAGGGAGACCCAGTACTTC	CASSFGGSRETQYF
TRBV27	NA	NA	TRBJ1-6	TGTGCCAGCAGTTTCCTTACCCTGGGACCTAATTCACCCCTCCACTTT	CASSFLTLGPNSPLHF
TRBV27	NA	once	TRBJ1-2	TGTGCCAGCAGTTCATCCAGGGCGGGCTACACCTTC	CASSSSRAGYTF
TRBV30	NA	NA	TRBJ1-2	TGTGCCTGGAGTGTGGGGGGTCTCGGCTATGGCTACACCTTC	CAWSVGGLGYGYTF
TRBV30	TRBD1	once	TRBJ1-2	TGTGCCTGGAGCCCGACAGGGGGCGACTATGGCTACACCTTC	CAWSPTGGDYGYTF
TRBV30	NA	NA	TRBJ1-1	TGTGCCTGGGGGCGGCTTGAAGCTTTCTTT	CAWGRLEAFF
TRBV14	NA	NA	TRBJ2-3	TGTGCCAGCAGCCAAGTTGGTAGAGATACGCAGTATTTT	CASSQVGRDTQYF
TRBV18	NA	NA	TRBJ1-1	TGTGCCAGCTCTCGCGGGGGAAACACTGAAGCTTTCTTT	CASSRGGNTEAFF
TRBV7-8	NA	NA	TRBJ2-1	TGTGCCAGCAGCTTACGGCCCGGACTGGGGATGGGGCGGTTCTTC	CASSLRPGLGMGRFF
TRBV6-6	TRBD1	NA	TRBJ1-2	TGTGCCAGCAGAAGGACAGGCGAGATCTATGGCTACACCTTC	CASRRTGEIYGYTF
TRBV19	NA	NA	TRBJ1-5	TGTGCCAGTAGTATAGACATTGACAGGATCAATCAGCCCCAGCATTTT	CASSIDIDRINQPQHF
TRBV30	NA	NA	TRBJ1-4	TGTGCCTGTCCAGCGGGGGCGCGAAAACTGTTTTTT	CACPAGARKLFF
TRBV4-1	NA	NA	TRBJ2-3	TGCGCCAGCAGCCAAGTTCGGGGGTCCCTCACAGATACGCAGTATTTT	CASSQVRGSLTDTQYF
TRBV28	NA	NA	TRBJ1-1	TGTGCCAGCAGTTTTATGCGGTTGAACACTGAAGCTTTCTTT	CASSFMRLNTEAFF
TRBV19	TRBD1	NA	TRBJ2-7	TGTGCCAGTAGTTCATCTCCCCCCCGACAGGGGGGTTTATACGAGCAGTACTTC	CASSSSPPRQGGLYEQYF
TRBV5-4	NA	NA	TRBJ2-2	TGTGCCATCCACACCGGGGAGCTGTTTTTT	CAIHTGELFF
TRBV19	NA	NA	TRBJ1-3	TGTGCCAGTAGTATAGATCGAACAGGGCCTGGAAACACCATATATTTT	CASSIDRTGPGNTIYF
TRBV5-4	TRBD2	NA	TRBJ2-6	TGTGCCAGCAGCTTGGCTAGTCTAGCGGGCTCTGGGGCCAACGTCCTGACTTTC	CASSLASLAGSGANVLTF
TRBV2	NA	NA	TRBJ2-7	TGTGCCAGCAGCCGCCTGGGGCAGGGCTACGAGCAGTACTTC	CASSRLGQGYEQYF
TRBV28	NA	NA	TRBJ2-7	TGTGCCAGCAGTTTATGGGCAATCCAGTCGGCCGAGCAGTACTTC	CASSLWAIQSAEQYF
TRBV5-1	NA	NA	TRBJ1-1	TGCGCCAGCAGCTCGTCACAGGGCTGGGGGAGCGAAGCTTTCTTT	CASSSSQGWGSEAFF
TRBV5-1	NA	once	TRBJ2-7	TGCGCCAGCAGCTTGTTTACCGACCGACCGACTTACGAGCAGTACTTC	CASSLFTDRPTYEQYF
TRBV6-5	NA	NA	TRBJ1-2	TGTGCCAGCAGTCCCACGTATCCCACGGGACATGGCTACACCTTC	CASSPTYPTGHGYTF
TRBV5-1	NA	NA	TRBJ2-7	TGCGCCAGCAGCTTGGATCCCGGGAGCTACCCAAAGCAGTACTTC	CASSLDPGSYPKQYF
TRBV6-1	NA	once	TRBJ2-1	TGTGCCAGCAGACTGACAAGGTATGAGCAGTTCTTC	CASRLTRYEQFF
TRBV10-1	NA	NA	TRBJ1-1	TGCGCCAGCAGTGAGGGGAGAAACACTGAAGCTTTCTTT	CASSEGRNTEAFF
TRBV5-1	TRBD2	NA	TRBJ2-5	TGCGCCAGCAGGGAACATGGGGAGGGGACCCAGTACTTC	CASREHGEGTQYF